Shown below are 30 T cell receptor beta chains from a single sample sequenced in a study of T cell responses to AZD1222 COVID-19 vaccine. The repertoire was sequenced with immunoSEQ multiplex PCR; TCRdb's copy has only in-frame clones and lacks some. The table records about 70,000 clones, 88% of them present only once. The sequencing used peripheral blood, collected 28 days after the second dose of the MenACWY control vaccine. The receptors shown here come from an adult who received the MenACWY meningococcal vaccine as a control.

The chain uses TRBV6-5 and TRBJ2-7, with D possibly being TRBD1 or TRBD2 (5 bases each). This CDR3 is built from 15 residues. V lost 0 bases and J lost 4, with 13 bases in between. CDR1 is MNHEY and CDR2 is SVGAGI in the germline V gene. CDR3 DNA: TGTGCCAGCAGTTACTCCCAATTTGGGGGATACGAGCAGTACTTC. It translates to CASSYSQFGGYEQYF.

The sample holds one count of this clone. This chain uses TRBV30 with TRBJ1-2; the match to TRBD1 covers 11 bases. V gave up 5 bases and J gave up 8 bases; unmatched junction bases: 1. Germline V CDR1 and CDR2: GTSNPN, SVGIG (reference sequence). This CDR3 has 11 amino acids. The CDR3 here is CAWWTGGGYTF. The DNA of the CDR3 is TGTGCCTGGTGGACAGGGGGCGGCTACACCTTC.

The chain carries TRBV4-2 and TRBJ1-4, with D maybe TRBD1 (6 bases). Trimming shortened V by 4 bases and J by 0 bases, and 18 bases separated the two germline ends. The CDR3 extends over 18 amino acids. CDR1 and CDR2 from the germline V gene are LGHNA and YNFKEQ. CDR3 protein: CASSPGTSTAATNEKLFF. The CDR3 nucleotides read TGTGCCAGCAGCCCCGGGACATCTACCGCCGCAACTAATGAAAAACTGTTTTTT.

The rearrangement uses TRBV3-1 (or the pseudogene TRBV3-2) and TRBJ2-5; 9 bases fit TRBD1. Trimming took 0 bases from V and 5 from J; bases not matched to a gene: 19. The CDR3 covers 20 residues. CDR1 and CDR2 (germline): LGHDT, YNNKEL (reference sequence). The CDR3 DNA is TGTGCCAGCAGCCAAGATATGTATGGGGGGACAGGGACGAGCGGGGAGACCCAGTACTTC. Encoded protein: CASSQDMYGGTGTSGETQYF.

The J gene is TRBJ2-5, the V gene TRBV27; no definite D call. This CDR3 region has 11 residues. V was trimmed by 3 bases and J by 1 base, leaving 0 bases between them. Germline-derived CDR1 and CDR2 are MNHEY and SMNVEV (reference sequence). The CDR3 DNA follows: TGTGCCAGCAGTTTCCAAGAGACCCAGTACTTC. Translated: CASSFQETQYF.

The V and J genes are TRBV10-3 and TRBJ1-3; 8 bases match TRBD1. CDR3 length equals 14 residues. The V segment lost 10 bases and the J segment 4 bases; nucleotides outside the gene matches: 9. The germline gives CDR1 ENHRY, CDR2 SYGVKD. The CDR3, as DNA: TGTGCCACCCGGGGACAGGCCCTGGGAAACACCATATATTTT. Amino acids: CATRGQALGNTIYF.

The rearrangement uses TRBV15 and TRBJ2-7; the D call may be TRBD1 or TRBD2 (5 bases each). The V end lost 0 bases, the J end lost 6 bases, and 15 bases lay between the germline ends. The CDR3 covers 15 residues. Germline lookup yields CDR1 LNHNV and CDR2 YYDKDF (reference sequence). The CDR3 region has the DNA TGTGCCACCAGCAGAGATACCGGGGCGGGCAGCGAGCAGTACTTC. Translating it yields CATSRDTGAGSEQYF.

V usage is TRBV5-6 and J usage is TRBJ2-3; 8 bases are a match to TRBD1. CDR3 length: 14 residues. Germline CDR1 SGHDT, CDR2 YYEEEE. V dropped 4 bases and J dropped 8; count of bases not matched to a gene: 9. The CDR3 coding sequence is TGTGCCAGCAGCGTGTCCTTCCAGGGGGCTACGCAGTATTTT. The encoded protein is CASSVSFQGATQYF.

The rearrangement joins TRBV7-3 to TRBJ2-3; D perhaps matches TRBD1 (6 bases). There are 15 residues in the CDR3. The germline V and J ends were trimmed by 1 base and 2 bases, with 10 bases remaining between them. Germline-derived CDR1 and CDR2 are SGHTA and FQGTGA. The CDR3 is CASSLNGGYTDTQYF. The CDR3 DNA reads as TGTGCCAGCAGCTTAAATGGGGGCTACACAGATACGCAGTATTTT.

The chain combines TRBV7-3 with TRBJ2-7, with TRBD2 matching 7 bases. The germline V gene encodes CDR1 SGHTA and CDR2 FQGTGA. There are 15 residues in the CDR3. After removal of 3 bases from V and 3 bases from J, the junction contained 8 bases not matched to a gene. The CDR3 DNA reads TGTGCCAGCAGCTTGAATTCGGGGGGAGGCTACGAGCAGTACTTC. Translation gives CASSLNSGGGYEQYF.

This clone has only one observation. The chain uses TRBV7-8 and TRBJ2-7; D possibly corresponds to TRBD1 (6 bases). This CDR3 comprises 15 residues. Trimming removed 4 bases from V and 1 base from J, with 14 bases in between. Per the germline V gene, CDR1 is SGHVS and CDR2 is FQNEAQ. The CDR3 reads CASSSSRDISYEQYF. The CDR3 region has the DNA TGTGCCAGCAGCTCCTCCCGGGACATATCCTACGAGCAGTACTTC.

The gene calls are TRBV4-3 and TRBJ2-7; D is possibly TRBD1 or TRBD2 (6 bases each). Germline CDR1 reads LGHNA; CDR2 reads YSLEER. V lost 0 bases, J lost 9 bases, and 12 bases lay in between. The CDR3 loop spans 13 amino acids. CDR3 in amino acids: CASSQENWGAQYF. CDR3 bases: TGCGCCAGCAGCCAAGAAAATTGGGGGGCGCAGTACTTC.

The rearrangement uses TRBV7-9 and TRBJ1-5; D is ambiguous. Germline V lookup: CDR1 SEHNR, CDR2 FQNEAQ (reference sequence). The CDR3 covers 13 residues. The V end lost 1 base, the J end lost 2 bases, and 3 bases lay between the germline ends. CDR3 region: CASSLGRNQPQHF. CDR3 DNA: TGTGCCAGCAGCTTAGGGCGCAATCAGCCCCAGCATTTT.

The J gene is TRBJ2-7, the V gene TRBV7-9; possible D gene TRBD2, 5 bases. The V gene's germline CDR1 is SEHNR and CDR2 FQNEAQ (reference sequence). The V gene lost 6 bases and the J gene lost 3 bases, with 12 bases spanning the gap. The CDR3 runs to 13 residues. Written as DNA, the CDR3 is TGTGCCAGCAGGCGGGCTGAAGTCTACGAGCAGTACTTC. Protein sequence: CASRRAEVYEQYF.

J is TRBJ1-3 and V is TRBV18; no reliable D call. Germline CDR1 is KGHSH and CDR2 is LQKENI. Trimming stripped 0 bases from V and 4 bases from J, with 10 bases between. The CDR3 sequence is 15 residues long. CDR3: CASSPPGNPGNTIYF. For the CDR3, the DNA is TGTGCCAGCTCACCACCCGGAAACCCCGGAAACACCATATATTTT.

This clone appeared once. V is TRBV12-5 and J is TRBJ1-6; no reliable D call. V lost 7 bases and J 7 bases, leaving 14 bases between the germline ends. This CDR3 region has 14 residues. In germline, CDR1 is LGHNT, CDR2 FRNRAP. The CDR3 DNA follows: TGTGCTAGTGCCCCGGAAGGGTTCAATTCACCCCTCCACTTT. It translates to CASAPEGFNSPLHF.

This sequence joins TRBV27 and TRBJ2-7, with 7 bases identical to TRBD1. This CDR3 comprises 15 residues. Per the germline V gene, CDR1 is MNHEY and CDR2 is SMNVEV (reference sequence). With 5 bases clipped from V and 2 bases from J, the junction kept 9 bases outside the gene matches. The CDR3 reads CASSLRQGDAYEQYF. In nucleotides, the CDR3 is TGTGCCAGCAGTCTCCGACAGGGTGATGCCTACGAGCAGTACTTC.

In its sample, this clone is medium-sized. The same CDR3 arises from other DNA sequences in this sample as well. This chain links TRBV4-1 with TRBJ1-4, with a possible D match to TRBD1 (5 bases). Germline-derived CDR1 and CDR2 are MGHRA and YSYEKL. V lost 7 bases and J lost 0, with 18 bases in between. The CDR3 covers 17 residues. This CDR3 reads CASTSPQRGPTNEKLFF. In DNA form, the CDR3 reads TGCGCCAGCACCAGCCCGCAAAGGGGCCCAACTAATGAAAAACTGTTTTTT.

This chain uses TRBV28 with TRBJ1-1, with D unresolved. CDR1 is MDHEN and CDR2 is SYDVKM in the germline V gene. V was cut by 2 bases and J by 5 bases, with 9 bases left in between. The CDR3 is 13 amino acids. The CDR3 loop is CASSLRTGTEAFF. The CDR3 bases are TGTGCCAGCAGTTTAAGGACCGGGACTGAAGCTTTCTTT.

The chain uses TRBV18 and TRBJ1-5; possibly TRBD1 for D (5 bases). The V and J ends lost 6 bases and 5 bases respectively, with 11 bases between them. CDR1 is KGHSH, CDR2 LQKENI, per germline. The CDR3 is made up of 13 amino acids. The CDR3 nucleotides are TGTGCCAGCTCCCCAGGGAGGGATCAGCCCCAGCATTTT. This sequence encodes CASSPGRDQPQHF.

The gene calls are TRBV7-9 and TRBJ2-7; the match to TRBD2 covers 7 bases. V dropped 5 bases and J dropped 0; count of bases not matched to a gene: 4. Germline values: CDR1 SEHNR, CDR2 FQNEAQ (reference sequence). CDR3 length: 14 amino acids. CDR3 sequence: CASSRAGSSYEQYF. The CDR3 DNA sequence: TGTGCCAGCAGCCGAGCGGGAAGCTCCTACGAGCAGTACTTC.

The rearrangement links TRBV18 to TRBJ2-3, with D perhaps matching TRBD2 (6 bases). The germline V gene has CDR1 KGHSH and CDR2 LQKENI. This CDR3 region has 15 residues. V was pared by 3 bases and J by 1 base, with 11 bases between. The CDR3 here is CASSPTTGGTDTQYF. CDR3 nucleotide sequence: TGTGCCAGCTCACCCACTACGGGGGGCACAGATACGCAGTATTTT.

The CDR3 DNA is TGTGCCAGACCTGGGACAGACTCGTCTGCTACGCAGTATTTT. Its protein product is CARPGTDSSATQYF. V and J are TRBV19 and TRBJ2-3; 7 nucleotides match TRBD1. The CDR3 consists of 14 residues. The germline CDR1 and CDR2 sequences are LNHDA and SQIVND (reference sequence). Trimming removed 9 bases from V and 8 bases from J; junction bases left unmatched: 14.

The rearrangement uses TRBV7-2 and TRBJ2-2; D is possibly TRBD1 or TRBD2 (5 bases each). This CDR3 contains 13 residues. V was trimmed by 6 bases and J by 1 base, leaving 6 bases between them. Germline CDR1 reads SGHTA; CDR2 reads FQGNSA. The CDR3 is CASRRGNTGELFF. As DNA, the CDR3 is TGTGCCAGCAGGAGGGGGAACACCGGGGAGCTGTTTTTT.

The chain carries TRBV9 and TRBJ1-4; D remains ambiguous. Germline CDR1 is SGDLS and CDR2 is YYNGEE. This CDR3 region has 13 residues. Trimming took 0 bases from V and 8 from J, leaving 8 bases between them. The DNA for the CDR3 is TGTGCCAGCAGCGTAGTTTCGGGGGAAAAACTGTTTTTT. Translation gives CASSVVSGEKLFF.

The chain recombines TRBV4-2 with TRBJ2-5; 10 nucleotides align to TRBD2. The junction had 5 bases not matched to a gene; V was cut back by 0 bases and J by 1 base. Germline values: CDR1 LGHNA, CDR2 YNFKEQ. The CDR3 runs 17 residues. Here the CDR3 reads CASSQDVQRGGQETQYF. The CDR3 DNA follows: TGTGCCAGCAGCCAAGATGTCCAGCGGGGGGGCCAAGAGACCCAGTACTTC.

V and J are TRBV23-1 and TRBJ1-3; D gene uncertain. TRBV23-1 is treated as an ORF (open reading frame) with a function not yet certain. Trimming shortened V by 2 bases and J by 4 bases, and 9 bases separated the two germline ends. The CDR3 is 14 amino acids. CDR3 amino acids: CASSQRLFGNTIYF. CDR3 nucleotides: TGCGCCAGCAGTCAACGGCTCTTCGGAAACACCATATATTTT.

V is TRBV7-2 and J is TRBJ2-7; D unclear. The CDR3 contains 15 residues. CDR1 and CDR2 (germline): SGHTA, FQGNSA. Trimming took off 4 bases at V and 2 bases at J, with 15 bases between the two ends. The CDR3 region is CASSSGLPFTYEQYF. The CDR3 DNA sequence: TGTGCCAGCAGCTCCGGCCTGCCGTTTACCTACGAGCAGTACTTC.

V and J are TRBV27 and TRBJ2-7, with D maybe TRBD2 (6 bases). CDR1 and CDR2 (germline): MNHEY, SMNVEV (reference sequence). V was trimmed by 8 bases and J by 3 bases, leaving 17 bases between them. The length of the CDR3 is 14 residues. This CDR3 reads CASALKAGLYEQYF. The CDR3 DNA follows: TGTGCCAGCGCTCTGAAAGCGGGCCTCTACGAGCAGTACTTC.

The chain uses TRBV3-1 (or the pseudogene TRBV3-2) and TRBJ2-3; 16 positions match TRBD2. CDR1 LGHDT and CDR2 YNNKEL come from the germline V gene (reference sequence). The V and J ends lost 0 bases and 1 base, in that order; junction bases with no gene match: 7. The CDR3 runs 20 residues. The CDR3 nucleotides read TGTGCCAGCAGCCAAGATATGGGACTAGCGGGGGGGCCAGGCACAGATACGCAGTATTTT. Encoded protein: CASSQDMGLAGGPGTDTQYF.